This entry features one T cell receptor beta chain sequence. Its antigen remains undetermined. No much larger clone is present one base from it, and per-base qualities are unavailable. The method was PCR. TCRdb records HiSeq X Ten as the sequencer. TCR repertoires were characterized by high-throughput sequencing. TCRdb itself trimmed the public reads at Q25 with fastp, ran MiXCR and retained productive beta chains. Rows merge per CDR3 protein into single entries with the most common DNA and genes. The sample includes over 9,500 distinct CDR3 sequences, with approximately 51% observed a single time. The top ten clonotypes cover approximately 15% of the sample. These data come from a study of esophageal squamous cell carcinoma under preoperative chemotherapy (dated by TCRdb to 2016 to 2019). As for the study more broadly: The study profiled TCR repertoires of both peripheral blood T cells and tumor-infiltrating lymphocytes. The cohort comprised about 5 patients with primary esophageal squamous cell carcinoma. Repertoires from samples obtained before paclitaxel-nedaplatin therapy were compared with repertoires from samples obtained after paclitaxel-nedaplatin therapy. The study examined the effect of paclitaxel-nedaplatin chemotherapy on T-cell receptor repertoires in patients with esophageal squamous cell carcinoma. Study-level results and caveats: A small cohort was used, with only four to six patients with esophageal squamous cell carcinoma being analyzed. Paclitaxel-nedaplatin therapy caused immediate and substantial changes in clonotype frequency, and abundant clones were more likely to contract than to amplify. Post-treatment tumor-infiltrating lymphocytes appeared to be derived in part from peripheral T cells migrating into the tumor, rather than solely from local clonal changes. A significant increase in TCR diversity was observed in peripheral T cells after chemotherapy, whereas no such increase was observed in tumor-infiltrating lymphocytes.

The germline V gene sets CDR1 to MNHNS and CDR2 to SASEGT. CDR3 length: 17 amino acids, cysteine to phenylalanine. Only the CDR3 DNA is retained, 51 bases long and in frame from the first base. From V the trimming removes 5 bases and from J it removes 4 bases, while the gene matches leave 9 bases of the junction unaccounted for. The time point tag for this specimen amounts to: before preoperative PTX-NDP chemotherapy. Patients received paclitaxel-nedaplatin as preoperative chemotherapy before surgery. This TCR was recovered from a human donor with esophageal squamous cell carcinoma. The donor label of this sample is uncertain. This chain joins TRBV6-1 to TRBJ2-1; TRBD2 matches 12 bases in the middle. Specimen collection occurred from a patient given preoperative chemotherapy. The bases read TGTGCCAGCAGTCCCCCCCTAGCGGGAGGGTATTACAATGAGCAGTTCTTC. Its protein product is CASSPPLAGGYYNEQFF.